Shown below are 5 T cell receptor beta chains from a single sample sequenced in a study of neurological immune-mediated disorders. TCRdb reanalysed the 5' RACE reads using MiXCR and keeps one entry per CDR3 protein. Among around 40,000 distinct CDR3 sequences listed, just under 7.5% were seen once. What was sequenced was CD4+ T cells from blood. These receptors came from a man in his forties or fifties in good health.

Ten or more counts support this clonotype. The rearrangement links TRBV4-3 to TRBJ2-3, with D unresolved. The germline V gene encodes CDR1 LGHNA and CDR2 YSLEER. This CDR3 is 16 amino acids long. V gave up 4 bases and J gave up 1 base, with 15 bases separating them. The CDR3 nucleotides are TGCGCCAGCAGCCCCTCTGGAATCGTTGGCACAGATACGCAGTATTTT. This codes for CASSPSGIVGTDTQYF.

The sample holds many counts of this clonotype. The chain is built from TRBV6-1 and TRBJ2-3, with a possible D match to TRBD2 (6 bases). V dropped 6 bases and J dropped 3 bases, with 16 bases sitting between them. The CDR3 has 15 amino acids. Germline V gene data show CDR1 as MNHNS and CDR2 as SASEGT. The CDR3 sequence: CASRAGTRGTDTQYF. DNA for the CDR3: TGTGCCAGCAGGGCCGGGACTCGAGGGACAGATACGCAGTATTTT.

This clonotype has a count of ten or more. The chain carries TRBV7-2 and TRBJ1-1; the D is unclear. V dropped 4 bases and J dropped 11 bases, with 17 bases sitting between them. The CDR3 length is 13 residues. Germline CDR1 reads SGHTA; CDR2 reads FQGNSA. The CDR3 loop reads CASSSLAPPGAFF. The CDR3 DNA reads as TGTGCCAGCAGCTCGCTTGCTCCTCCCGGGGCTTTCTTT.

This clonotype was observed many times. The chain is built from TRBV12-3 or TRBV12-4 and TRBJ2-7, with 8 bases matching TRBD1. CDR3 size: 14 residues. J gave up 2 bases and V 7 bases, and 7 bases lay outside the gene matches. The DNA for the CDR3 is TGTGCCAGCACCCTCGGACAGGGTCCCTACGAGCAGTACTTC. Translated, it gives CASTLGQGPYEQYF.

Many counts were recorded for this clonotype. The chain recombines TRBV7-6 with TRBJ2-6; D possibly corresponds to TRBD1 (6 bases). This CDR3 is built from 17 residues. V lost 6 bases and J 0 bases, leaving 15 bases between the germline ends. Germline V gene lookup returns CDR1 SGHVS and CDR2 FNYEAQ. CDR3 protein: CASSRWTVASGANVLTF. The CDR3 DNA sequence: TGTGCCAGCAGTCGATGGACAGTAGCCTCTGGGGCCAACGTCCTGACTTTC.